What follows are 21 T cell receptor beta chains derived from one specimen sequenced in a study of cytomegalovirus exposure and HLA in healthy donors. The PCR ran on 60 Vbeta and 13 Jbeta primers. Produced via immunoSEQ multiplex PCR; TCRdb's table is partial and in-frame only. The sample yields fewer than 120,000 clones, around 78% seen once. Sequencing input: PBMCs. The origin of the receptors is a woman aged 30 to 39 in good health and CMV-seronegative.

For the CDR3, the DNA is TGTGCCAGCAGTTTCACTGGGGCCTATGGCTACACCTTC. This encodes CASSFTGAYGYTF. The chain is built from TRBV28 and TRBJ1-2; D perhaps matches TRBD1 (5 bases). The germline V gene encodes CDR1 MDHEN and CDR2 SYDVKM. Trimming cost V 3 bases and J 4 bases, with 9 bases left between them. The CDR3 runs 13 residues.

This chain joins TRBV5-4 and TRBJ2-7, with TRBD1 identical over 11 bases. CDR1 SGHNT and CDR2 YYREEE come from the germline V gene (reference sequence). This CDR3 is built from 15 residues. Losses at the gene ends were 4 bases for V and 4 bases for J; bases not matched to a gene: 7. This chain's CDR3 is CASSPRTGGVYEQYF. In nucleotides, the CDR3 is TGTGCCAGCAGCCCGAGGACAGGGGGCGTTTACGAGCAGTACTTC.

This chain joins TRBV4-3 and TRBJ1-3; D may be TRBD1 (5 bases). V was trimmed by 0 bases and J by 2 bases, leaving 8 bases between them. This CDR3 comprises 15 residues. Germline V gene lookup returns CDR1 LGHNA and CDR2 YSLEER. CDR3 region: CASSQDWGTGNTIYF. The CDR3 DNA sequence: TGCGCCAGCAGCCAAGATTGGGGCACTGGAAACACCATATATTTT.

The rearrangement links TRBV28 to TRBJ2-7, with 9 bases fitting TRBD2. CDR1 is MDHEN, CDR2 SYDVKM, per germline. Trimming cost V 8 bases and J 6 bases; bases outside gene matches: 11. The CDR3 length is 14 residues. This chain's CDR3 is CASVKAGGPGEQYF. CDR3 DNA sequence: TGTGCCAGCGTAAAGGCGGGAGGGCCAGGCGAGCAGTACTTC.

This sequence joins TRBV7-2 and TRBJ1-5; possibly TRBD1 for D (6 bases). CDR1 and CDR2 from the germline V gene are SGHTA and FQGNSA. Trimming took off 5 bases at V and 3 bases at J, with 14 bases between the two ends. The CDR3 covers 15 residues. The CDR3 region is CASSPGTTLNQPQHF. CDR3 nucleotides: TGTGCCAGCAGCCCCGGGACAACCCTCAATCAGCCCCAGCATTTT.

This sequence joins TRBV7-9 and TRBJ2-7, with 8 nucleotides matching TRBD2. Trimming took 5 bases from V and 3 from J; bases not matched to a gene: 6. Germline CDR1 is SEHNR and CDR2 is FQNEAQ (reference sequence). The CDR3 covers 14 residues. The CDR3 nucleotides read TGTGCCAGCAGCCAGCGGGAGACCGTCTACGAGCAGTACTTC. Translation: CASSQRETVYEQYF.

This clone was recorded a few times. The chain uses TRBV18 and TRBJ2-1; TRBD2 agrees at 10 bases. From germline, CDR1 is KGHSH and CDR2 LQKENI. V dropped 6 bases and J dropped 6; count of bases not matched to a gene: 5. CDR3 size: 14 residues. CDR3 sequence: CASSSGLATNEQFF. The CDR3 nucleotides read TGTGCCAGCTCGTCGGGACTAGCGACCAATGAGCAGTTCTTC. The complete variable domain, with remaining parts taken from reference TRBV18 and TRBJ2-1, reads NAGVMQNPRHLVRRRGQEARLRCSPMKGHSHVYWYRQLPEEGLKFMVYLQKENIIDESGMPKERFSAEFPKEGPSILRIQQVVRGDSAAYFCASSSGLATNEQFFGPGTRLTVL.

This clone was observed a few times. The chain joins TRBV29-1 to TRBJ1-1, with a weak D call TRBD1 (5 bases). V lost 4 bases to trimming and J lost 4 bases, with 7 bases between them. Germline V gene sequence: CDR1 SQVTM, CDR2 ANQGSEA. There are 11 residues in the CDR3. CDR3 bases: TGCAGCGTTGGGAGGGGCACTGAAGCTTTCTTT. Translation gives CSVGRGTEAFF.

The chain carries TRBV29-1 and TRBJ2-5; D might be TRBD1 (6 bases). V was pared by 4 bases and J by 2 bases, with 11 bases between. The CDR3 extends over 13 amino acids. Germline loops: CDR1 SQVTM, CDR2 ANQGSEA. The CDR3 protein is CSVGIGGQETQYF. The CDR3 nucleotides read TGCAGCGTTGGAATAGGGGGACAAGAGACCCAGTACTTC.

V and J are TRBV6-6 and TRBJ2-7; tentative D call: TRBD2 (5 bases). Trimming stripped 2 bases from V and 12 bases from J, with 14 bases between. Germline loops: CDR1 MNHNY, CDR2 SVGAGI (reference sequence). CDR3 length equals 12 residues. CDR3: CASSYAGITGYF. The CDR3, as DNA: TGTGCCAGCAGTTACGCCGGGATAACGGGGTACTTC.

V is TRBV28 and J is TRBJ1-1; TRBD1 matches 8 bases. With 6 bases clipped from V and 6 bases from J, the junction kept 9 bases outside the gene matches. Germline V gives CDR1 MDHEN, CDR2 SYDVKM. CDR3 length: 14 residues. The CDR3 DNA reads TGTGCCAGCAGGAGACAGGGGCAGGCCGCTGAAGCTTTCTTT. Translated: CASRRQGQAAEAFF. The full variable domain, rest sourced from reference TRBV28 and TRBJ1-1, is DVKVTQSSRYLVKRTGEKVFLECVQDMDHENMFWYRQDPGLGLRLIYFSYDVKMKEKGDIPEGYSVSREKKERFSLILESASTNQTSMYLCASRRQGQAAEAFFGQGTRLTVV.

The chain couples TRBV11-2 to TRBJ2-7; TRBD2 matches 16 bases. In germline, CDR1 is SGHAT, CDR2 FQNNGV. The CDR3 length is 19 residues. V trimming: 3 bases; J trimming: 1 base; junction bases outside the gene matches: 9. This CDR3 is CASSFSGTSGRGRSYEQYF. In nucleotides, the CDR3 is TGTGCCAGCAGCTTCTCCGGGACTAGCGGGAGGGGAAGGTCCTACGAGCAGTACTTC.

The CDR3 region is CASSLEGSGNTIYF. CDR3 DNA sequence: TGTGCCAGCAGCTTAGAAGGGAGCGGAAACACCATATATTTT. The V and J genes are TRBV13 and TRBJ1-3, with unresolved D. Germline CDR1 and CDR2: PRHDT and FYEKMQ (reference sequence). V was clipped by 1 base and J by 4 bases, with 8 bases between them. The CDR3 loop spans 14 amino acids.

This rearrangement joins TRBV30 to TRBJ2-7, with TRBD2 identical over 11 bases. The J segment lost 1 base and the V segment lost 7 bases, leaving 3 bases of the junction unmatched. Germline CDR1 GTSNPN, CDR2 SVGIG (reference sequence). This CDR3 has 13 amino acids. The CDR3 DNA follows: TGTGCCTACAGACTAGCGGGATCCTACGAGCAGTACTTC. The encoded protein is CAYRLAGSYEQYF.

The chain recombines TRBV6-5 with TRBJ1-1, with a tentative D call TRBD1 (6 bases). The CDR3 extends over 16 amino acids. V was shortened by 0 bases and J by 8 bases, with 19 bases between the two germline ends. Per the germline V gene, CDR1 is MNHEY and CDR2 is SVGAGI. CDR3 bases: TGTGCCAGCAGTTACTCGACACAGGGCCTAGACGGGGAAGCTTTCTTT. This codes for CASSYSTQGLDGEAFF.

The CDR3 DNA reads as TGTGCCAGCAGCTTCCGTTTCCTGGGACTAATACAAGAGACCCAGTACTTC. Translating it yields CASSFRFLGLIQETQYF. The V call is TRBV7-2, the J call TRBJ2-5; 7 nucleotides line up with TRBD2. Germline V gene data show CDR1 as SGHTA and CDR2 as FQGNSA. This CDR3 comprises 17 residues. After removal of 3 bases from V and 2 bases from J, the junction contained 12 bases not matched to a gene. Together with reference TRBV7-2 and TRBJ2-5, the CDR3 gives the full variable domain: GAGVSQSPSNKVTEKGKDVELRCDPISGHTALYWYRQSLGQGLEFLIYFQGNSAPDKSGLPSDRFSAERTGGSVSTLTIQRTQQEDSAVYLCASSFRFLGLIQETQYFGPGTRLLVL.

The V call is TRBV30, the J call TRBJ1-4, with D tentatively TRBD1 (5 bases). CDR1 is GTSNPN and CDR2 is SVGIG in the germline V gene (reference sequence). V lost 1 base, J lost 8 bases, and 20 bases lay in between. This CDR3 is 16 amino acids long. CDR3 DNA: TGTGCCTGGAGTGCACCCAGGGTACGTACGGAGGAAAAACTGTTTTTT. Protein: CAWSAPRVRTEEKLFF. The full variable domain, with the rest looked up from reference TRBV30 and TRBJ1-4, is SQTIHQWPATLVQPVGSPLSLECTVEGTSNPNLYWYRQAAGRGLQLLFYSVGIGQISSEVPQNLSASRPQDRQFILSSKKLLLSDSGFYLCAWSAPRVRTEEKLFFGSGTQLSVL.

This chain uses TRBV7-8 with TRBJ1-1; 9 nucleotides align to TRBD1. Trimming took 7 bases from V and 11 from J; bases not matched to a gene: 5. This CDR3 is built from 11 residues. Germline lookup yields CDR1 SGHVS and CDR2 FQNEAQ. CDR3 loop: CASTRDREAFF. Here the CDR3 DNA reads TGTGCCAGCACCCGGGACAGGGAGGCTTTCTTT.

The chain recombines TRBV7-9 with TRBJ1-2; TRBD1 is a possible D gene (6 bases). CDR1 and CDR2 (germline): SEHNR, FQNEAQ (reference sequence). V was cut by 6 bases and J by 1 base, with 9 bases left in between. This CDR3 spans 13 amino acids. DNA for the CDR3: TGTGCCAGCAGACAGGGTGGTAACTATGGCTACACCTTC. Translation: CASRQGGNYGYTF.

The CDR3 loop reads CASSLGTGGDVLTF. CDR3 nucleotides: TGTGCCAGCAGCCTCGGGACGGGAGGAGACGTCCTGACTTTC. The chain links TRBV7-9 to TRBJ2-6; 7 nucleotides agree with TRBD2. Germline-derived CDR1 and CDR2 are SEHNR and FQNEAQ (reference sequence). This CDR3 contains 14 residues. V trimming: 5 bases; J trimming: 11 bases; junction bases outside the gene matches: 9.

The V and J genes are TRBV19 and TRBJ2-6, with 10 bases that match TRBD1. From germline, CDR1 is LNHDA and CDR2 SQIVND (reference sequence). The CDR3 runs to 19 residues. V was pared by 5 bases and J by 1 base, with 11 bases of the junction left unmatched. The CDR3 DNA reads as TGTGCCAGTAGTCCCTACCGGGACAGGGGACCATCTGGGGCCAACGTCCTGACTTTC. Encoded protein: CASSPYRDRGPSGANVLTF. Combining the CDR3 with reference TRBV19 and TRBJ2-6 gives the whole variable domain DGGITQSPKYLFRKEGQNVTLSCEQNLNHDAMYWYRQDPGQGLRLIYYSQIVNDFQKGDIAEGYSVSREKKESFPLTVTSAQKNPTAFYLCASSPYRDRGPSGANVLTFGAGSRLTVL.